Following are 10 T cell receptor beta chains from one sample sequenced in a study of control samples from healthy donors and cancer patients. The method was immunoSEQ multiplex PCR; TCRdb's version includes in-frame clones alone and lacks a portion of them. The sample contains roughly 80,000 clones, roughly 90% of which appear only once. Sequenced sample: blood. Source of these receptors: a woman aged 45-65 years in good health.

The V call is TRBV2, the J call TRBJ1-2; possible D gene TRBD1, 6 bases. This CDR3 is 15 amino acids long. V was clipped by 7 bases and J by 4 bases, with 19 bases between them. From germline, CDR1 is SNHLY and CDR2 FYNNEI. CDR3 DNA sequence: TGTGCCAGCACCCTTCGGGGGGGCACCTCCTATGGCTACACCTTC. Protein sequence: CASTLRGGTSYGYTF.

In nucleotides, the CDR3 is TGTGCCAGCAGCTTGGTAGGGGGCGACCCCAGCTACTATGGCTACACCTTC. Translating it yields CASSLVGGDPSYYGYTF. This sequence joins TRBV5-6 and TRBJ1-2; TRBD1 matches 7 bases. The CDR3 consists of 17 residues. Per the germline V gene, CDR1 is SGHDT and CDR2 is YYEEEE. V trimming: 0 bases; J trimming: 3 bases; junction bases outside the gene matches: 11.

The chain combines TRBV25-1 with TRBJ2-7, with TRBD1 matching over 10 bases. The germline gives CDR1 MGHDK, CDR2 SYGVNS. CDR3 length: 14 amino acids. J was trimmed by 4 bases and V by 2 bases; bases with no gene match: 2. The CDR3 sequence is CASSEGDRGYEQYF. The CDR3 nucleotides are TGTGCCAGCAGTGAAGGGGACAGGGGTTACGAGCAGTACTTC.

The V call is TRBV2, the J call TRBJ2-3; no definite D call. The CDR3 consists of 11 residues. From germline, CDR1 is SNHLY and CDR2 FYNNEI. V was trimmed by 5 bases and J by 6 bases, leaving 6 bases between them. DNA for the CDR3: TGTGCCAGCAGTAGGACGGATACGCAGTATTTT. Protein: CASSRTDTQYF. Full variable domain (rest looked up from reference TRBV2 and TRBJ2-3): EPEVTQTPSHQVTQMGQEVILRCVPISNHLYFYWYRQILGQKVEFLVSFYNNEISEKSEIFDDQFSVERPDGSNFTLKIRSTKLEDSAMYFCASSRTDTQYFGPGTRLTVL.

This clone was recorded a few times. The rearrangement links TRBV11-2 to TRBJ2-3; tentative D call: TRBD2 (6 bases). Germline loops: CDR1 SGHAT, CDR2 FQNNGV. Trimming cost V 8 bases and J 2 bases, with 14 bases left between them. The CDR3 totals 14 residues. CDR3 DNA sequence: TGTGCCAGCGACCCGGGGGTCCACACAGATACGCAGTATTTT. Encoded protein: CASDPGVHTDTQYF.

V is TRBV19 and J is TRBJ1-5; no reliable D call. The germline gives CDR1 LNHDA, CDR2 SQIVND (reference sequence). Trimming removed 5 bases from V and 1 base from J, with 9 bases in between. This CDR3 region has 14 residues. The CDR3 reads CASSLGRSNQPQHF. CDR3 DNA sequence: TGTGCCAGTAGTCTTGGAAGAAGCAATCAGCCCCAGCATTTT.

This chain connects TRBV11-2 to TRBJ2-7; D remains unclear. This CDR3 is 11 amino acids long. Germline V lookup: CDR1 SGHAT, CDR2 FQNNGV. V dropped 5 bases and J dropped 1 base, with 3 bases sitting between them. The CDR3 sequence is CASSQSYEQYF. Here the CDR3 DNA reads TGTGCCAGCAGCCAATCCTACGAGCAGTACTTC.

This rearrangement joins TRBV7-6 to TRBJ2-1; 11 bases fit TRBD2. Germline V CDR1 and CDR2: SGHVS, FNYEAQ. Unmatched junction bases numbered 9, after V lost 5 bases and J lost 9 bases. This CDR3 region has 15 residues. CDR3 residues: CASSPIAGGSGEQFF. CDR3 nucleotides: TGTGCCAGCAGCCCTATAGCGGGGGGGAGCGGTGAGCAGTTCTTC. The full variable domain, completed using reference TRBV7-6 and TRBJ2-1, is GAGVSQSPRYKVTKRGQDVALRCDPISGHVSLYWYRQALGQGPEFLTYFNYEAQQDKSGLPNDRFSAERPEGSISTLTIQRTEQRDSAMYRCASSPIAGGSGEQFFGPGTRLTVL.

The rearrangement joins TRBV7-9 to TRBJ1-4; D remains unclear. The germline gives CDR1 SEHNR, CDR2 FQNEAQ (reference sequence). This CDR3 comprises 12 residues. Trimming removed 1 base at V and 10 bases at J, with 7 bases between. CDR3 amino acids: CASSLEGGKLFF. CDR3 in DNA: TGTGCCAGCAGCTTAGAGGGTGGAAAACTGTTTTTT.

This clone appeared a single time. The CDR3 reads CAMKTGAGTEAFF. The CDR3 region has the DNA TGTGCCATGAAGACAGGCGCGGGCACTGAAGCTTTCTTT. The genes are TRBV2 and TRBJ1-1, with a possible D match to TRBD1 (6 bases). In germline, CDR1 is SNHLY, CDR2 FYNNEI. V dropped 10 bases and J dropped 4 bases, with 16 bases sitting between them. There are 13 residues in the CDR3. The whole variable domain, remainder taken from reference TRBV2 and TRBJ1-1, is EPEVTQTPSHQVTQMGQEVILRCVPISNHLYFYWYRQILGQKVEFLVSFYNNEISEKSEIFDDQFSVERPDGSNFTLKIRSTKLEDSAMYFCAMKTGAGTEAFFGQGTRLTVV.